Below are 23 T cell receptor beta chains sequenced from a single sample in a study of OX40 agonist ivuxolimab in advanced cancers. Some clones are missing from TCRdb's copy, which holds only in-frame ones; the method was immunoSEQ multiplex PCR. The table has 45,000 to 50,000 clones, approximately 89% seen once; the top ten hold about 6%. Sequences were derived from CD4+ or CD8+ T cells sorted from blood, sampled in a trial of the OX40 agonist ivuxolimab. The receptor source for this set is an adult with an advanced solid tumor such as melanoma, head and neck, liver or kidney cancer.

The chain recombines TRBV7-9 with TRBJ2-3, with 8 bases that match TRBD1. The CDR3 is 18 amino acids. Trimming cost V 2 bases and J 2 bases; bases outside gene matches: 12. Per the germline V gene, CDR1 is SEHNR and CDR2 is FQNEAQ (reference sequence). The CDR3 region has the DNA TGTGCCAGCAGCTTAAGTTTTGGCGGGACAGGACACACAGATACGCAGTATTTT. This translates into CASSLSFGGTGHTDTQYF.

This chain connects TRBV5-6 to TRBJ2-7, with TRBD2 as a possible D gene (5 bases). The V and J ends lost 2 bases and 6 bases respectively, with 15 bases between them. This CDR3 spans 14 amino acids. Per the germline V gene, CDR1 is SGHDT and CDR2 is YYEEEE. The CDR3 spells CASSFDREPGEQYF. The DNA of the CDR3 is TGTGCCAGCAGCTTCGATAGGGAGCCGGGCGAGCAGTACTTC.

The chain uses TRBV7-6 and TRBJ2-3, with 8 bases that match TRBD1. CDR3 length: 14 residues. CDR1 is SGHVS and CDR2 is FNYEAQ in the germline V gene. V gave up 5 bases and J gave up 4 bases; unmatched junction bases: 5. The CDR3 region is CASSLDRGADTQYF. CDR3 nucleotide sequence: TGTGCCAGCAGCCTAGACAGGGGCGCAGATACGCAGTATTTT.

This clone was found a few times. J is TRBJ1-2 and V is TRBV11-2; D may be TRBD1 (6 bases). Germline V gene sequence: CDR1 SGHAT, CDR2 FQNNGV. Trimming removed 7 bases at V and 8 bases at J, with 17 bases between. The CDR3 consists of 13 residues. The chain's CDR3 is CASTLDRGNGYTF. Here the CDR3 DNA reads TGTGCCAGCACCTTGGACAGAGGGAACGGCTACACCTTC.

V is TRBV6-4 and J is TRBJ2-1; D might be TRBD2 (5 bases). The V end was cut by 2 bases, the J end by 4 bases, with 12 bases between. This CDR3 contains 15 residues. Germline CDR1 MRHNA, CDR2 SNTAGT. The CDR3 nucleotides read TGTGCCAGCAGTGACGGGGAGCCGGAATACAATGAGCAGTTCTTC. Translating it yields CASSDGEPEYNEQFF.

This chain uses TRBV9 with TRBJ2-3, with TRBD2 matching 8 bases. The CDR3 spans 16 residues. V lost 6 bases to trimming and J lost 6 bases; unmatched junction nucleotides: 15. Germline V CDR1 and CDR2: SGDLS, YYNGEE. Here the CDR3 reads CASTSGGRRGLDTQYF. CDR3 nucleotides: TGTGCCAGCACTTCAGGCGGGAGGCGAGGTTTGGATACGCAGTATTTT.

The chain couples TRBV5-1 to TRBJ2-1; maybe TRBD1 (5 bases). V gave up 4 bases and J gave up 8 bases, with 10 bases separating them. The CDR3 consists of 12 residues. Per the germline V gene, CDR1 is SGHRS and CDR2 is YFSETQ. The DNA for the CDR3 is TGCGCCAGCAGCCGGGTAGGGGATGAGCAGTTCTTC. Amino acids: CASSRVGDEQFF.

The rearrangement links TRBV27 to TRBJ2-2; D gene ambiguous. V lost 9 bases, J lost 7 bases, and 18 bases lay in between. The CDR3 length is 14 residues. CDR1 MNHEY and CDR2 SMNVEV come from the germline V gene (reference sequence). The CDR3 here is CASHPLGGYGELFF. DNA of the CDR3: TGTGCCAGTCACCCCCTTGGCGGTTACGGGGAGCTGTTTTTT.

This chain links TRBV12-2 with TRBJ2-5. TRBV12-2 is noted as a pseudogene. This CDR3 contains 16 residues. The CDR3 region is CASRLGVGQHQETQYF. In DNA form, the CDR3 reads TGTGCAAGTCGCTTAGGAGTAGGGCAACATCAAGAGACCCAGTACTTC.

The rearrangement joins TRBV28 to TRBJ2-5; either TRBD1 or TRBD2 may supply D (6 bases each). Germline CDR1 reads MDHEN; CDR2 reads SYDVKM. There are 14 residues in the CDR3. V was shortened by 2 bases and J by 5 bases, with 12 bases between the two germline ends. The CDR3 here is CASSLLGGPETQYF. The CDR3 DNA reads TGTGCCAGCAGTTTACTCGGGGGCCCGGAGACCCAGTACTTC.

The CDR3 sequence is CSVDRDIKYGYTF. The CDR3, as DNA: TGCAGCGTCGACAGGGATATCAAATATGGCTACACCTTC. The chain combines TRBV29-1 with TRBJ1-2; 7 positions agree with TRBD1. The V segment lost 6 bases and the J segment 5 bases; nucleotides outside the gene matches: 9. There are 13 residues in the CDR3. The germline CDR1 and CDR2 sequences are SQVTM and ANQGSEA. The full variable domain, completed using reference TRBV29-1 and TRBJ1-2, is SAVISQKPSRDICQRGTSLTIQCQVDSQVTMMFWYRQQPGQSLTLIATANQGSEATYESGFVIDKFPISRPNLTFSTLTVSNMSPEDSSIYLCSVDRDIKYGYTFGSGTRLTVV.

This clone showed up just once. The J gene is TRBJ2-1, the V gene TRBV19; 8 nucleotides line up with TRBD1. CDR3 length: 14 amino acids. Trimming cost V 5 bases and J 5 bases; bases outside gene matches: 5. Germline V gives CDR1 LNHDA, CDR2 SQIVND (reference sequence). For the CDR3, the DNA is TGTGCCAGTAGTTCATTGACAGGGGACAATGAGCAGTTCTTC. Its protein is CASSSLTGDNEQFF.

The CDR3 nucleotides read TGTGCCAGCAGTGAATGGCCGGGGGAAGGATCACCCCTCCACTTT. Translating it yields CASSEWPGEGSPLHF. The J gene is TRBJ1-6, the V gene TRBV2, with D possibly TRBD1 on 5 matching bases. V lost 2 bases, J lost 10 bases, and 15 bases lay in between. The CDR3 runs 15 residues. The germline V gene encodes CDR1 SNHLY and CDR2 FYNNEI.

This chain connects TRBV2 to TRBJ2-1; 8 nucleotides agree with TRBD2. The ends lost 3 bases at V and 15 bases at J; junction bases unmatched: 16. The CDR3 runs 15 residues. Germline V CDR1 and CDR2: SNHLY, FYNNEI. In DNA, the CDR3 is TGTGCCAGCAGTGAGGCGGGAGGACTCGTCGAGGGTCTGTTCTTC. Encoded protein: CASSEAGGLVEGLFF.

The rearrangement links TRBV4-1 to TRBJ1-5; D is ambiguous. The CDR3 loop spans 15 amino acids. Germline CDR1 and CDR2: MGHRA and YSYEKL. Trimming pared 3 bases from V and 0 bases from J, leaving 9 bases between. The CDR3 coding sequence is TGCGCCAGCAGCCATGACGGTTATAGCAATCAGCCCCAGCATTTT. As protein: CASSHDGYSNQPQHF.

J is TRBJ2-3 and V is TRBV10-1, with 9 bases aligning to TRBD1. The CDR3 is made up of 15 amino acids. Germline V gives CDR1 WNHNN, CDR2 SYGVQD (reference sequence). V shed 2 bases, J shed 2 bases, and the junction held 2 bases outside the gene matches. DNA of the CDR3: TGCGCCAGCAGTGAGGGACAGGGGACCACAGATACGCAGTATTTT. Protein: CASSEGQGTTDTQYF.

The V and J genes are TRBV19 and TRBJ2-7, with D tentatively TRBD1 or TRBD2 (5 bases each). The CDR3 loop spans 15 amino acids. V was cut by 1 base and J by 3 bases, with 13 bases left in between. Germline CDR1 is LNHDA and CDR2 is SQIVND (reference sequence). Written as DNA, the CDR3 is TGTGCCAGTAGTATAGCCGGGACCGCCGACTACGAGCAGTACTTC. This translates into CASSIAGTADYEQYF.

This rearrangement joins TRBV6-5 to TRBJ1-4; tentative D call: TRBD1 (5 bases). Germline loops: CDR1 MNHEY, CDR2 SVGAGI. The CDR3 is 13 amino acids. V was pared by 6 bases and J by 10 bases, with 15 bases between. DNA of the CDR3: TGTGCCAGCAGCACTGGGACCGGCGGAAAACTGTTTTTT. The encoded protein is CASSTGTGGKLFF.

This sequence joins TRBV6-4 and TRBJ1-1; D is unclear. This CDR3 contains 13 residues. Deletions cut 4 bases from V and 2 bases from J, with 8 bases between. The germline CDR1 and CDR2 sequences are MRHNA and SNTAGT. CDR3: CASSAGVNTEAFF. Here the CDR3 DNA reads TGTGCCAGCAGTGCGGGAGTTAACACTGAAGCTTTCTTT.

The chain couples TRBV19 to TRBJ1-1; no firm D call. The germline CDR1 and CDR2 sequences are LNHDA and SQIVND (reference sequence). Deletions cut 5 bases from V and 7 bases from J, with 11 bases between. The CDR3 covers 12 residues. Here the CDR3 DNA reads TGTGCCAGTAGTGGCTCCTTATTTGAAGCTTTCTTT. This translates into CASSGSLFEAFF.

This chain links TRBV7-9 with TRBJ2-1; the match to TRBD2 covers 8 bases. The V gene end was trimmed by 4 bases and the J gene end by 5 bases; junction bases not matched to a gene: 7. The length of the CDR3 is 15 residues. CDR1 SEHNR and CDR2 FQNEAQ come from the germline V gene (reference sequence). The CDR3 here is CASSSQGSGDNEQFF. The CDR3 coding sequence is TGTGCCAGCAGCTCTCAGGGTAGCGGGGACAATGAGCAGTTCTTC.

The rearrangement uses TRBV10-2 and TRBJ1-1; D gene uncertain. This CDR3 has 11 amino acids. Germline loops: CDR1 WSHSY, CDR2 SAAADI. Trimming took off 3 bases at V and 6 bases at J, with 5 bases between the two ends. For the CDR3, the DNA is TGCGCCAGCAGTGAATCCCCTGAAGCTTTCTTT. It specifies CASSESPEAFF.

J is TRBJ1-5 and V is TRBV21-1. TRBV21-1 is recorded as a pseudogene. This CDR3 comprises 12 residues. The CDR3 spells CASSMENQPQHF. The CDR3 DNA sequence: TGTGCCAGCAGCATGGAGAATCAGCCCCAGCATTTT.